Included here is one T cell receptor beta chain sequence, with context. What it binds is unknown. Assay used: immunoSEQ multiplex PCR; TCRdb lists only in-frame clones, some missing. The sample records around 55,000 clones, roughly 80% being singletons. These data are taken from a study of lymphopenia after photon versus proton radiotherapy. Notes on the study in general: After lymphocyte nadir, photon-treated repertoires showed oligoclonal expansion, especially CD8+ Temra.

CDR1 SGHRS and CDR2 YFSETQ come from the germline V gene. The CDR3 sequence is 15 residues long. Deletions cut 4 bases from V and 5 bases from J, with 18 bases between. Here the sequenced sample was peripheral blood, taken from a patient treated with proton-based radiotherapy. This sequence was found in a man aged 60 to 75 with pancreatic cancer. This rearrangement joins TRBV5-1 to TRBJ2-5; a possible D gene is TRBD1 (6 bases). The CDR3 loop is CASSMIPRGFETQYF. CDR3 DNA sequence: TGCGCCAGCAGCATGATCCCCAGGGGTTTCGAGACCCAGTACTTC.